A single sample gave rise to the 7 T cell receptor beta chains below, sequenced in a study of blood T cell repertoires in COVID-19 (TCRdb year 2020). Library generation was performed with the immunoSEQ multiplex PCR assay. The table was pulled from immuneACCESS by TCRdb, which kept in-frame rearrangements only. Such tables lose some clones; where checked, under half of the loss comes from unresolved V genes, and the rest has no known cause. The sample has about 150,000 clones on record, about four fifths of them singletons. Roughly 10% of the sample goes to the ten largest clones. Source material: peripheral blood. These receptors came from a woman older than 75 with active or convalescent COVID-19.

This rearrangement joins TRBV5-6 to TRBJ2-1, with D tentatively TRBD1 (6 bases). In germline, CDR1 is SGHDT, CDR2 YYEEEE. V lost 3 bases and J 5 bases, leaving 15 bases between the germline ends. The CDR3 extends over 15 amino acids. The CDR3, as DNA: TGTGCCAGCAGCTGGACCGGACAGAGACACAATGAGCAGTTCTTC. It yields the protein CASSWTGQRHNEQFF.

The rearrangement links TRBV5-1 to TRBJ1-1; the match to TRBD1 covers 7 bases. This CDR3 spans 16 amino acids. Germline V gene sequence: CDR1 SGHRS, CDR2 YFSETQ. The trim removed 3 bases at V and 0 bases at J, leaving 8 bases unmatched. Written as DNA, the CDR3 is TGCGCCAGCAGCTCAAGGGACAGCACTATGAACACTGAAGCTTTCTTT. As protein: CASSSRDSTMNTEAFF.

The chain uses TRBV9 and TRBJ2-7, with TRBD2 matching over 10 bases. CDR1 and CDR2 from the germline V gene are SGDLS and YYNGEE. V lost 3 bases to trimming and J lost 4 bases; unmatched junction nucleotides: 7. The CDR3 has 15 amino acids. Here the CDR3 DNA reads TGTGCCAGCAGCGAGAGAGCGGGAGGGGGATACGAGCAGTACTTC. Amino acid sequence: CASSERAGGGYEQYF.

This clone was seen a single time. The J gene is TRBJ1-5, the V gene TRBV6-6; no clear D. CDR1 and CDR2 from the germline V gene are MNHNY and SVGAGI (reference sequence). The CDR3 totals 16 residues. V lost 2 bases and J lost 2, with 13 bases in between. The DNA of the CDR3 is TGTGCCAGCAGTTACCCCGCGGGTGGGGGCAATCAGCCCCAGCATTTT. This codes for CASSYPAGGGNQPQHF.

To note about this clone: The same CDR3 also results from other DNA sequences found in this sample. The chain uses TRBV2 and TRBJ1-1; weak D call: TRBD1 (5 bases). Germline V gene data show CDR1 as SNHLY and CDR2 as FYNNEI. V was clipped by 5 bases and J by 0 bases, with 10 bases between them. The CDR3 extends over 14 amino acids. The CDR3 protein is CASSRQLMNTEAFF. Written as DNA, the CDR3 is TGTGCCAGCAGTAGACAGCTCATGAACACTGAAGCTTTCTTT.

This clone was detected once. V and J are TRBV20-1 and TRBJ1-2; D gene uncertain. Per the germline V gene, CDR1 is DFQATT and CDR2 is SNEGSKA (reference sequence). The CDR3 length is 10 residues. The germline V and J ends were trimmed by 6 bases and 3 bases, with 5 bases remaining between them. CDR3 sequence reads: CSAAYYGYTF. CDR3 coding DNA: TGCAGTGCAGCTTACTATGGCTACACCTTC.

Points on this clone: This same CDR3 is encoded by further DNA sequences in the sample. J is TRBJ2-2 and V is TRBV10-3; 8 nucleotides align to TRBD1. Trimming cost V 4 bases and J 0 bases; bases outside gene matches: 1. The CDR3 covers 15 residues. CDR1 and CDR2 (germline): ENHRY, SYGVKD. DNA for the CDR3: TGTGCCATCAGTGCACAGGGGGCGAACACCGGGGAGCTGTTTTTT. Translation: CAISAQGANTGELFF.